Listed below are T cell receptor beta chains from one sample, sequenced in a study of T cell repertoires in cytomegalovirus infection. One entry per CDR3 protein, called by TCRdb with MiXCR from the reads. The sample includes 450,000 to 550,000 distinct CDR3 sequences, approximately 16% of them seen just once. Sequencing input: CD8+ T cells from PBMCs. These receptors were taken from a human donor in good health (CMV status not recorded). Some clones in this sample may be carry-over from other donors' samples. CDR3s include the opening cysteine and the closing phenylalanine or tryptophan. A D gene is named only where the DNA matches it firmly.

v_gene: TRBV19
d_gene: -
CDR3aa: CASSGRFRGDNQPQHF

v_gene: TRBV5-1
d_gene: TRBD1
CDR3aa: CASSGPQQGIYEQYF

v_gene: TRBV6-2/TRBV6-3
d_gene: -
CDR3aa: CASSYVERVDQPQHF

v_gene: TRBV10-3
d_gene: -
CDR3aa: CAIMAIDSYEQYF

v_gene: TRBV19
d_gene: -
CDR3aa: CASSIEPRAGDEQFF

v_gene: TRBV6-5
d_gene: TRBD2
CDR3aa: CASSYGTSGVGNQYF

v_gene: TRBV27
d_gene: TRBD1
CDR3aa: CASSPGTEHYNEQFF

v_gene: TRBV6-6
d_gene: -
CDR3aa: CASSYRNGGGDSYEQYF

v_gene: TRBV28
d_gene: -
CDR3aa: CASSLFSGAINEQFF

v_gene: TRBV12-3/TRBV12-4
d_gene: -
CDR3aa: CASREGRSYGYTF

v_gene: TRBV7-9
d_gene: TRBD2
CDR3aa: CASSPGTSRNEQFF

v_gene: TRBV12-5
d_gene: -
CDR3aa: CASGLSETGELFF

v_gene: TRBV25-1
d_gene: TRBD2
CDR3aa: CASSDLLAGEVGELFF

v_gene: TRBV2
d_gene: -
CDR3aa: CASSELSNTGELFF

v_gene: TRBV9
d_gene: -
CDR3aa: CASSVGNSPLHF

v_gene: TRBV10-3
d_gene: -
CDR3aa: CAILSGDYQETQYF

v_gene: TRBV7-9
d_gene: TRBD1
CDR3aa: CASSNPGQGANEQFF

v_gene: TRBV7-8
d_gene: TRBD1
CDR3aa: CASSLVGQGSGYTF

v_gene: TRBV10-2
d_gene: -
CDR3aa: CASSESTRRGEKLFF

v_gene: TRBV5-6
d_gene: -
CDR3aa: CASSWASQGNTEAFF

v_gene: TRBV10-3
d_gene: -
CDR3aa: CAIVHPTSYEQYF

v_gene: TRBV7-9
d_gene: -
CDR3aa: CASSPGRAPEAFF

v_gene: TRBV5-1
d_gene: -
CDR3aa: CASSADQGWNTEAFF

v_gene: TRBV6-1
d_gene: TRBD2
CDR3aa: CASLTSGRSLYNEQFF

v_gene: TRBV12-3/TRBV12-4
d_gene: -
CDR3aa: CASSLIVTNEKLFF

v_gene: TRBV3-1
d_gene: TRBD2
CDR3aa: CASSQESGRLGTQYF

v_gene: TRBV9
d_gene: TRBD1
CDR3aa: CASSGPGQGSEAFF

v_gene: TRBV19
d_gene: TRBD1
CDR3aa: CASSSLGQEAYNEQFF

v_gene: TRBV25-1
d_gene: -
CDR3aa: CASSPWGDSNQPQHF

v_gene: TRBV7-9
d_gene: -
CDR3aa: CASSSGDNTEAFF